This entry describes one T cell receptor beta chain. The antigen is not known. The data stem from a study of CD8 T cells in ankylosing spondylitis. TCRdb independently ran MiXCR on the 5' RACE reads; one entry per CDR3 protein. Here the sample spans 330,000 or so distinct CDR3 sequences, roughly 8% being singletons. The study, taken as a whole, reports: Ankylosing spondylitis blood seemed to carry a telltale TCR beta motif made of roughly 8 highly homologous variants.

CDR1 and CDR2 (germline): SGHAT, FQNNGV. V lost 3 bases to trimming and J lost 6 bases, with 5 bases between them. This CDR3 spans 12 amino acids. Sequencing was done on a sample of blood, either unsorted or a sorted T cell fraction (not recorded which). The chain carries TRBV11-2 and TRBJ2-2, with D uncertain. This clonotype was sampled from a male donor with ankylosing spondylitis. The CDR3, as DNA: TGTGCCAGCAGCTTTGAGCCCGGGGAGCTGTTTTTT. Its translation: CASSFEPGELFF.